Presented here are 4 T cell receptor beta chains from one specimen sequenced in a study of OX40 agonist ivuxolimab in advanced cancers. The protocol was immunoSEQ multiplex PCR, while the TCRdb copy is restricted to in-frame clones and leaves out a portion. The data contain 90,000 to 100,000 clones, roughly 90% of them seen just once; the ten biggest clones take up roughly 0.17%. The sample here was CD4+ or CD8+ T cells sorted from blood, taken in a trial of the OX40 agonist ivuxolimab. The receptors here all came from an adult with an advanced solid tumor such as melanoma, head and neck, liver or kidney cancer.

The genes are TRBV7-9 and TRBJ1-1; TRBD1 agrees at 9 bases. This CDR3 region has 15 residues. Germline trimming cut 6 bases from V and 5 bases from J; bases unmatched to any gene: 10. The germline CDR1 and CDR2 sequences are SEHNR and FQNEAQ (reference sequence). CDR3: CASRKTGGMWTEAFF. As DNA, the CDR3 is TGTGCCAGCAGGAAAACAGGGGGCATGTGGACTGAAGCTTTCTTT.

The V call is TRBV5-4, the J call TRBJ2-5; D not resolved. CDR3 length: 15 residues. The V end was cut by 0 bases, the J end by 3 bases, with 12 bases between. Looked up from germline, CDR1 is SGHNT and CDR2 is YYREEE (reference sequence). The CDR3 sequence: CASSLASFPKETQYF. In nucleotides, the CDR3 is TGTGCCAGCAGCTTGGCGTCGTTTCCCAAAGAGACCCAGTACTTC. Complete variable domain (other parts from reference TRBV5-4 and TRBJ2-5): ETGVTQSPTHLIKTRGQQVTLRCSSQSGHNTVSWYQQALGQGPQFIFQYYREEENGRGNFPPRFSGLQFPNYSSELNVNALELDDSALYLCASSLASFPKETQYFGPGTRLLVL.

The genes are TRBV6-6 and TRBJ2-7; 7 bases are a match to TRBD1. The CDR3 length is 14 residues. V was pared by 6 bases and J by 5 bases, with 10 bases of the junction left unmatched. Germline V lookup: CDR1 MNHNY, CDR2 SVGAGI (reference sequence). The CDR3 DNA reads TGTGCCAGCAGAACGACAGGGTATATCCACGAGCAGTACTTC. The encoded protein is CASRTTGYIHEQYF.

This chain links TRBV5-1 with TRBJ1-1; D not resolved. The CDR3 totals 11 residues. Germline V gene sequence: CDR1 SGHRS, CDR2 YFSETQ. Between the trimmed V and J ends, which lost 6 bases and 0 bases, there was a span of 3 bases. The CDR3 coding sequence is TGCGCCAGCAAGCTGAACACTGAAGCTTTCTTT. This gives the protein CASKLNTEAFF.